This entry concerns a single T cell receptor beta chain. Its target is not known. The protocol was immunoSEQ multiplex PCR, while the TCRdb copy is restricted to in-frame clones and leaves out a portion. Found here are 30,000 to 40,000 clones, approximately 80% of them singletons; the top ten hold roughly a fifth. The record originates from a study of OX40 agonist ivuxolimab in advanced cancers. Study outcomes and limitations: In a subset of nonresponders, normalized T-cell clonal expansion was also low. Within 6 weeks, CD4+ and CD8+ blood T cells expanded clonally at 0.1 to 3.0 mg/kg. More expanded clones were seen, on average, in CD8+ T cells than in CD4+.

CDR3 length: 17 residues. Trimming removed 3 bases at V and 4 bases at J, with 19 bases between. The germline gives CDR1 MNHEY, CDR2 SMNVEV (reference sequence). The sample in question was CD4+ or CD8+ T cells sorted from blood, obtained in a trial of the OX40 agonist ivuxolimab. The chain employs TRBV27 and TRBJ1-5; D is unclear. This clonotype was obtained from an adult with an advanced solid tumor such as melanoma, head and neck, liver or kidney cancer. The CDR3 loop is CASSLGGSDPWNQPQHF. CDR3 nucleotide sequence: TGTGCCAGCAGTTTGGGAGGTTCCGACCCCTGGAATCAGCCCCAGCATTTT.